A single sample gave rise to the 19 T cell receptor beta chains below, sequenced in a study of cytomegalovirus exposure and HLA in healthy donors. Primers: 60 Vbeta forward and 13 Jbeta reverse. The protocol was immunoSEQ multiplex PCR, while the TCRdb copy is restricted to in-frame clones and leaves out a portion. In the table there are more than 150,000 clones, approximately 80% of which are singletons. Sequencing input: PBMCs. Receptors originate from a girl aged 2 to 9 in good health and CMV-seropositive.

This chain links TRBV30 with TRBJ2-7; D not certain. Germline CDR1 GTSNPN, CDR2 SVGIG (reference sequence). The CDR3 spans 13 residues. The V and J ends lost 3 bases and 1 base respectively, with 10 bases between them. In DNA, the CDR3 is TGTGCCTGGAGCCCAGGAAGGTCCTACGAGCAGTACTTC. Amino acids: CAWSPGRSYEQYF.

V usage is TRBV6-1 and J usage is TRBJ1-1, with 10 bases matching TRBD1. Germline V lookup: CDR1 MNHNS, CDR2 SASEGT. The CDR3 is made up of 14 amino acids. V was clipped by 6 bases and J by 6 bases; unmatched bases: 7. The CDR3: CASRKPGQGPEAFF. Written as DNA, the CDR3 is TGTGCCAGCAGGAAACCGGGACAGGGGCCTGAAGCTTTCTTT.

CDR3 region: CASSYPDGELFF. Here the CDR3 DNA reads TGTGCCAGCAGTTATCCAGACGGGGAGCTGTTTTTT. The chain recombines TRBV6-5 with TRBJ2-2; D is unresolved. The ends were cut back, 3 bases at V and 7 bases at J, with 6 bases in the middle. Per the germline V gene, CDR1 is MNHEY and CDR2 is SVGAGI. The CDR3 length is 12 residues.

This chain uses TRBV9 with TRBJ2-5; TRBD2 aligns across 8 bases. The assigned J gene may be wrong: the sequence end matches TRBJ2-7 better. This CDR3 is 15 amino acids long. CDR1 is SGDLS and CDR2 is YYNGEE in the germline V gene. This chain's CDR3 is CASSLGLDYSYEQYF. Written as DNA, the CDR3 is TGTGCCAGCAGCCTGGGACTAGACTACTCCTACGAGCAGTACTTC.

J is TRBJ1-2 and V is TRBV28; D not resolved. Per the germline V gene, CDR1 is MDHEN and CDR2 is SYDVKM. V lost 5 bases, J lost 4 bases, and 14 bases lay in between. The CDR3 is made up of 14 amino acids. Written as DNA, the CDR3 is TGTGCCAGCAGTCGCGGCAGTCGTCGCTATGGCTACACCTTC. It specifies CASSRGSRRYGYTF.

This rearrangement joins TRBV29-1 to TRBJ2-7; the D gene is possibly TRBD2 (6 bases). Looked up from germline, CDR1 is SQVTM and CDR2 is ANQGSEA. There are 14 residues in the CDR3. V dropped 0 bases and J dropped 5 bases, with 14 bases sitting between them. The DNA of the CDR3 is TGCAGCGTTGAAGAACACGGGGGAGACGACGAGCAGTACTTC. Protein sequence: CSVEEHGGDDEQYF.

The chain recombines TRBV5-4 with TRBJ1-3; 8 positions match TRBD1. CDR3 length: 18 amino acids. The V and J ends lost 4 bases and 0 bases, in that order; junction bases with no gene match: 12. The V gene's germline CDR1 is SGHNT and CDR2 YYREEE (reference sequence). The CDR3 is CASSRPGTGGSSGNTIYF. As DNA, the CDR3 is TGTGCCAGCAGCCGTCCCGGGACAGGAGGAAGCTCTGGAAACACCATATATTTT.

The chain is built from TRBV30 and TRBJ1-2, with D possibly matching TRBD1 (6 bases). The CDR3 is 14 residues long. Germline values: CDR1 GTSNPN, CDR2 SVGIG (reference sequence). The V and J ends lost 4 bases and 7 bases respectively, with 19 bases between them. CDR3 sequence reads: CAWKEVLRGGGYTF. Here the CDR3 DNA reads TGTGCCTGGAAGGAGGTTCTCAGGGGTGGTGGCTACACCTTC. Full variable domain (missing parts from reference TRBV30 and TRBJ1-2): SQTIHQWPATLVQPVGSPLSLECTVEGTSNPNLYWYRQAAGRGLQLLFYSVGIGQISSEVPQNLSASRPQDRQFILSSKKLLLSDSGFYLCAWKEVLRGGGYTFGSGTRLTVV.

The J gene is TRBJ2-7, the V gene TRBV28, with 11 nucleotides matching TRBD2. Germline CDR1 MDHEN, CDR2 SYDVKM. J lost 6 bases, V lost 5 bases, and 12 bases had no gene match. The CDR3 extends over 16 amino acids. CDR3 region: CASSLIAGGLSAEQYF. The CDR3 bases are TGTGCCAGCAGTCTTATAGCGGGAGGGCTTTCGGCCGAGCAGTACTTC. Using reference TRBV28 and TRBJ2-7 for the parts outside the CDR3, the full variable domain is DVKVTQSSRYLVKRTGEKVFLECVQDMDHENMFWYRQDPGLGLRLIYFSYDVKMKEKGDIPEGYSVSREKKERFSLILESASTNQTSMYLCASSLIAGGLSAEQYFGPGTRLTVT.

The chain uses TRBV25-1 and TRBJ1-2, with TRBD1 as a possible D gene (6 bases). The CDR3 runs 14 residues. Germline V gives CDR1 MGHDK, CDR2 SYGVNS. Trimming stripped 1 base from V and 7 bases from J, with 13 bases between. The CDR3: CASSESAGAAGYTF. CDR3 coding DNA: TGTGCCAGCAGTGAATCTGCGGGGGCCGCTGGCTACACCTTC.

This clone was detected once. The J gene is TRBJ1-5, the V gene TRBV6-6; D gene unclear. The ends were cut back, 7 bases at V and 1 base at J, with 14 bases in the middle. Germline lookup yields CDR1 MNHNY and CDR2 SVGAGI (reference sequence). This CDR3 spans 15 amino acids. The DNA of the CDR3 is TGTGCCAGCACCCCTAGGTCCGAGAGCAATCAGCCCCAGCATTTT. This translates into CASTPRSESNQPQHF.

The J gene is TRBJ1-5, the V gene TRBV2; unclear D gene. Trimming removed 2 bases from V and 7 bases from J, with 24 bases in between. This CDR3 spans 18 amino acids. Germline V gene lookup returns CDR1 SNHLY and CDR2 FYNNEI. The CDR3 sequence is CASSEKNDLEGPGQPQHF. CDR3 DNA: TGTGCCAGCAGTGAAAAAAACGACCTAGAGGGCCCCGGGCAGCCCCAGCATTTT.

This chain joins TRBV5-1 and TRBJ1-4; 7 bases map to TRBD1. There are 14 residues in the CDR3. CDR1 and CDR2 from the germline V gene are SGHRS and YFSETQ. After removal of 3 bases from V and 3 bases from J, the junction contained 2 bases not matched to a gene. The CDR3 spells CASSSDRSNEKLFF. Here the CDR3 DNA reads TGCGCCAGCAGCTCGGACAGGTCTAATGAAAAACTGTTTTTT.

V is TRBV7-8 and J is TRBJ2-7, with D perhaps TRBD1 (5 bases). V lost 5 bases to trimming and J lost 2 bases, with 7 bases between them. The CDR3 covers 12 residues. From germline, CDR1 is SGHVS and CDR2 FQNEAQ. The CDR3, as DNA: TGTGCCAGCAGCCAAGGGGCCTACGAGCAGTACTTC. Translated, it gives CASSQGAYEQYF.

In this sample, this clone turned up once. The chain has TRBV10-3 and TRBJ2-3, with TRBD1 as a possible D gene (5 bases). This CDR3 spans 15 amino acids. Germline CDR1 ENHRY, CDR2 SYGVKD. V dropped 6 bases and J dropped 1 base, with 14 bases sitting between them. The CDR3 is CAISQGDGGTDTQYF. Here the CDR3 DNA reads TGTGCCATCAGCCAAGGGGATGGGGGCACAGATACGCAGTATTTT.

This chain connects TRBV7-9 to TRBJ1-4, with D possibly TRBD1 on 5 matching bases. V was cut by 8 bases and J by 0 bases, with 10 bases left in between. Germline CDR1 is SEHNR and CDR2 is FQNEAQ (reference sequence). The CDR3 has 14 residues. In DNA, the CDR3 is TGTGCCAGCGCAGGGTTTGCAACTAATGAAAAACTGTTTTTT. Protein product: CASAGFATNEKLFF.

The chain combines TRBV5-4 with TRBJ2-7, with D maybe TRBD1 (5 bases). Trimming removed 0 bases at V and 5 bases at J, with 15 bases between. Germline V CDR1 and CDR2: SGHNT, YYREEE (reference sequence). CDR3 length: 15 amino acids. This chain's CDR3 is CASSLAGSRANEQYF. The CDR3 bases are TGTGCCAGCAGCTTGGCTGGGTCCAGGGCCAACGAGCAGTACTTC.

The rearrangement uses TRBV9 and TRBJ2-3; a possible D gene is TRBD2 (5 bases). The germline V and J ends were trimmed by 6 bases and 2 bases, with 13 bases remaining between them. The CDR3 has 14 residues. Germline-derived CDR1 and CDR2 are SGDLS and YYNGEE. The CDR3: CASTPGLATDTQYF. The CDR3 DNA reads TGTGCCAGCACCCCGGGGTTAGCCACAGATACGCAGTATTTT.

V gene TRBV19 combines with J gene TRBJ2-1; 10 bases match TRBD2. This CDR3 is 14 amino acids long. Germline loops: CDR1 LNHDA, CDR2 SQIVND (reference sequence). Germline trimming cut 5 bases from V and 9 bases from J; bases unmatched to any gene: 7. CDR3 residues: CASSGVAGGGEQFF. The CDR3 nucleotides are TGTGCCAGTAGTGGGGTAGCGGGAGGAGGTGAGCAGTTCTTC.